The entry below describes one T cell receptor beta chain. V was cut by 5 bases and J by 9 bases, with 16 bases left in between. The CDR3 runs to 13 residues. CDR1 SEHNR and CDR2 FQNEAQ come from the germline V gene (reference sequence). Participants reported their clinical history, and cohort assignment relied on those reports. Donors in Cohort 3 counted as recovered after two negative PCRs, clearance, or symptom resolution. This sample stems from a study of blood T cell repertoires in COVID-19. Study at large: Specimens from acute and convalescent COVID-19 originated in the United States, Italy and Spain.

In the authors' methods: Estimates of nucleated cell counts were drawn from the amplification of reference gene primers. The table came from immunoSEQ multiplex PCR; TCRdb's copy has only in-frame clones and leaves some out. That table gives V, J and clone size, and the DNA gave D and trimming. The data hold about 200,000 clones, with 65% to 90% observed a single time. Sequenced sample: PBMCs or T cells enriched from blood (not recorded which). This TCR was sampled from a man aged 40-50 years who had recovered from COVID-19. This rearrangement joins TRBV7-9 to TRBJ1-2, with D unresolved. CDR3 nucleotide sequence: TGTGCCAGCAGCCCGGAGTCCTATGGCAGCTACACCTTC. Translated, it gives CASSPESYGSYTF. Supplemented by reference TRBV7-9 and TRBJ1-2, the full variable domain reads DTGVSQNPRHKITKRGQNVTFRCDPISEHNRLYWYRQTLGQGPEFLTYFQNEAQLEKSRLLSDRFSAERPKGSFSTLEIQRTEQGDSAMYLCASSPESYGSYTFGSGTRLTVV.